This note documents a single T cell receptor (beta chain) sequence. Its antigen is unknown. The assay was immunoSEQ multiplex PCR, and TCRdb's table has in-frame clones only and misses some. The sample shows about 10,000 clones, about 83% of them seen only once. These data originate in a study of hypomethylating agent response in myelodysplastic syndrome. Broader study findings: Shared GLIPH2 clusters possibly recognizing novel MDS antigens remain unconfirmed. Non-responders showed more contracted clonotypes post-treatment, while responders showed more novel ones.

The V and J ends lost 1 base and 7 bases, in that order; junction bases with no gene match: 7. The CDR3 has 14 amino acids. From germline, CDR1 is LGHNA and CDR2 YNFKEQ. This specimen consisted of bone marrow, obtained before or after starting hypomethylating agent treatment for myelodysplastic syndrome (not recorded which). V and J are TRBV4-2 and TRBJ2-7; 7 bases agree with TRBD2. The source is a human donor with myelodysplastic syndrome. Here the CDR3 reads CASSQGGGAEEQYF. The CDR3 region has the DNA TGTGCCAGCAGCCAAGGGGGGGGAGCGGAGGAGCAGTACTTC.